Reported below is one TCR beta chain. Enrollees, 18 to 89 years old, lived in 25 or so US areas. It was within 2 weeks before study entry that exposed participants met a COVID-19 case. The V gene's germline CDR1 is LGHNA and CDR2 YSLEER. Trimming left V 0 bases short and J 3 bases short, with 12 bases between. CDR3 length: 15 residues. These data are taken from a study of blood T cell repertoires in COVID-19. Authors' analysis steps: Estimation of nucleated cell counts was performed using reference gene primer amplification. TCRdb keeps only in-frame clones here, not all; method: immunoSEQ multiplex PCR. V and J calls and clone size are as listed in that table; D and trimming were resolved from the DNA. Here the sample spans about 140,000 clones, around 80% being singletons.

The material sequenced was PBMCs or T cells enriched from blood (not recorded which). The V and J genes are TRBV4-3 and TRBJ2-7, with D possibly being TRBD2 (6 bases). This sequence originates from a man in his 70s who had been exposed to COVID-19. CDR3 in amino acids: CASSQDDPDYYEQYF. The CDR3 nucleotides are TGCGCCAGCAGCCAAGATGATCCGGACTACTACGAGCAGTACTTC.